The 24 T cell receptor beta chains presented below share a single source sample, sequenced in a study of blood T cell repertoires in COVID-19. Clones were read by immunoSEQ multiplex PCR, and TCRdb kept only the in-frame ones, dropping some. This sample has around 230,000 clones, with more than 70% found just once. Sequenced input: PBMCs or T cells enriched from blood (not recorded which). The receptors derive from a woman aged 40 to 49 with acute COVID-19.

The genes are TRBV29-1 and TRBJ2-7, with TRBD1 identical over 7 bases. The germline V gene has CDR1 SQVTM and CDR2 ANQGSEA. The CDR3 has 12 amino acids. This CDR3 reads CSYNRGSYEQYF. DNA of the CDR3: TGCAGTTACAACAGGGGCTCCTACGAGCAGTACTTC.

The V call is TRBV6-2 or TRBV6-3, the J call TRBJ2-1, with 7 bases lining up with TRBD2. This CDR3 is built from 13 residues. CDR1 and CDR2 (germline): MNHEY, SVGEGT. The ends lost 4 bases at V and 3 bases at J; junction bases unmatched: 0. For the CDR3, the DNA is TGTGCCAGCAGTTGGACTAGCTACAATGAGCAGTTCTTC. This encodes CASSWTSYNEQFF.

This chain uses TRBV3-1 (or the pseudogene TRBV3-2) with TRBJ2-2; D not resolved. V lost 3 bases and J lost 6, with 2 bases in between. The CDR3 covers 11 residues. Germline V CDR1 and CDR2: LGHDT, YNNKEL (reference sequence). The CDR3 region is CASSHSGELFF. CDR3 coding DNA: TGTGCCAGCAGCCACTCCGGGGAGCTGTTTTTT.

V is TRBV7-8 and J is TRBJ1-5; tentatively, D is TRBD1 (5 bases). Trimming removed 5 bases at V and 4 bases at J, with 36 bases between. This CDR3 has 22 residues. Germline values: CDR1 SGHVS, CDR2 FQNEAQ. As DNA, the CDR3 is TGTGCCAGCAGCCCCAGGCTTTTGAGTCAGGGAAATATGAGATTTGGAAATCAGCCCCAGCATTTT. It specifies CASSPRLLSQGNMRFGNQPQHF.

The DNA of the CDR3 is TGTGCCACCAGCTTAGGACAGGGCTCTACGTACCAAGAGACCCAGTACTTC. Its protein product is CATSLGQGSTYQETQYF. The chain combines TRBV15 with TRBJ2-5, with 8 bases fitting TRBD1. The CDR3 totals 17 residues. Germline V gene data show CDR1 as LNHNV and CDR2 as YYDKDF (reference sequence). V lost 5 bases and J lost 0; bases outside the gene matches: 11.

The rearrangement uses TRBV7-2 and TRBJ1-6, with D possibly being TRBD1 (6 bases). Trimming took off 0 bases at V and 7 bases at J, with 13 bases between the two ends. Germline V CDR1 and CDR2: SGHTA, FQGNSA. This CDR3 is 16 amino acids long. The CDR3 nucleotides are TGTGCCAGCAGCTTAGCGGGGGCGAGGGGGAATTCACCCCTCCACTTT. Residues: CASSLAGARGNSPLHF.

The rearrangement links TRBV7-2 to TRBJ2-2; 7 bases fit TRBD2. This CDR3 is built from 17 residues. Germline V CDR1 and CDR2: SGHTA, FQGNSA. V lost 5 bases, J lost 7 bases, and 16 bases stayed unmatched. CDR3 region: CASSADGGGPLNGELFF. CDR3 sequence (DNA): TGTGCCAGCAGCGCAGACGGGGGAGGGCCGTTAAACGGGGAGCTGTTTTTT.

The chain recombines TRBV10-3 with TRBJ2-1, with 10 bases identical to TRBD2. Germline V gene lookup returns CDR1 ENHRY and CDR2 SYGVKD. The V gene end was trimmed by 6 bases and the J gene end by 6 bases; junction bases not matched to a gene: 5. This CDR3 comprises 14 residues. Here the CDR3 reads CAIRPSGSSNEQFF. The CDR3 nucleotides read TGTGCCATCAGGCCTAGCGGGAGTAGCAATGAGCAGTTCTTC.

This clone showed up just once. The chain is built from TRBV11-2 and TRBJ1-4; D perhaps matches TRBD1 (6 bases). The CDR3 covers 15 residues. Germline lookup yields CDR1 SGHAT and CDR2 FQNNGV. V lost 4 bases and J 2 bases, leaving 11 bases between the germline ends. The CDR3 loop reads CASSYTGLTNEKLFF. Here the CDR3 DNA reads TGTGCCAGCAGCTACACAGGGCTCACTAATGAAAAACTGTTTTTT.

The chain couples TRBV2 to TRBJ2-3; possibly TRBD2 for D (6 bases). The V and J ends lost 6 bases and 5 bases respectively, with 9 bases between them. Per the germline V gene, CDR1 is SNHLY and CDR2 is FYNNEI. The CDR3 runs to 12 residues. CDR3 sequence: CASRETRDTQYF. The CDR3 DNA is TGTGCCAGCAGGGAGACTAGAGATACGCAGTATTTT.

This chain connects TRBV11-2 to TRBJ1-6; D not resolved. This CDR3 is 18 amino acids long. Germline V lookup: CDR1 SGHAT, CDR2 FQNNGV. Trimming removed 0 bases at V and 0 bases at J, with 12 bases between. CDR3 loop: CASSLELRFSSYNSPLHF. The CDR3 DNA reads as TGTGCCAGCAGCTTAGAATTGAGGTTTAGCTCCTATAATTCACCCCTCCACTTT. Drawing the rest from reference TRBV11-2 and TRBJ1-6, the complete variable domain is EAGVAQSPRYKIIEKRQSVAFWCNPISGHATLYWYQQILGQGPKLLIQFQNNGVVDDSQLPKDRFSAERLKGVDSTLKIQPAKLEDSAVYLCASSLELRFSSYNSPLHFGNGTRLTVT.

This chain joins TRBV7-2 and TRBJ2-7; 9 nucleotides line up with TRBD2. The CDR3 length is 13 residues. V lost 5 bases and J lost 5; bases outside the gene matches: 4. Germline V CDR1 and CDR2: SGHTA, FQGNSA. CDR3 protein: CASSIGTSNEQYV. The CDR3 DNA reads TGTGCCAGCAGCATCGGGACTAGCAACGAGCAGTACGTC.

The J gene is TRBJ1-4, the V gene TRBV29-1; TRBD1 is a possible D gene (6 bases). CDR3 length equals 14 residues. Germline values: CDR1 SQVTM, CDR2 ANQGSEA. V was clipped by 4 bases and J by 7 bases, with 16 bases between them. CDR3 region: CSVVRADRFEKLFF. The CDR3, as DNA: TGCAGCGTTGTGCGTGCGGACAGATTTGAAAAACTGTTTTTT.

This sequence joins TRBV2 and TRBJ2-5; 7 bases agree with TRBD1. In germline, CDR1 is SNHLY, CDR2 FYNNEI. This CDR3 has 15 residues. J lost 4 bases, V lost 6 bases, and 11 bases had no gene match. This CDR3 is CASSVDRAGGETQYF. In DNA form, the CDR3 reads TGTGCCAGCAGCGTCGACAGGGCTGGGGGAGAGACCCAGTACTTC.

This chain links TRBV5-6 with TRBJ2-5, with 9 nucleotides matching TRBD1. The CDR3 is 13 residues long. The germline V gene has CDR1 SGHDT and CDR2 YYEEEE. Trimming cost V 5 bases and J 4 bases; bases outside gene matches: 3. Written as DNA, the CDR3 is TGTGCCAGCAGTAAGGACAGGGGAGAGACCCAGTACTTC. It encodes CASSKDRGETQYF.

This rearrangement joins TRBV10-3 to TRBJ1-4; 8 bases agree with TRBD1. CDR1 is ENHRY, CDR2 SYGVKD, per germline. There are 12 residues in the CDR3. The junction had 6 bases not matched to a gene; V was cut back by 4 bases and J by 14 bases. The DNA for the CDR3 is TGTGCCATCAGTGCGACAGGGGAAACCCTGTTTTTT. This sequence encodes CAISATGETLFF.

This chain joins TRBV21-1 and TRBJ2-7; no DNA check was done on the table's D call, TRBD2. TRBV21-1 is listed as a pseudogene. The CDR3 runs 14 residues. The CDR3 DNA follows: TGTGCCAGCAGCCAAACTAGCGGAACTTACGAGCAGTACGTC. As protein: CASSQTSGTYEQYV.

The CDR3, as DNA: TGTGCCAGCGAGGGCTCCAAAGATACGCAGTATTTT. As protein: CASEGSKDTQYF. This chain joins TRBV13 and TRBJ2-3, with D perhaps matching TRBD2 (5 bases). The ends were cut back, 8 bases at V and 5 bases at J, with 11 bases in the middle. There are 12 residues in the CDR3. CDR1 is PRHDT and CDR2 is FYEKMQ in the germline V gene (reference sequence).

This chain uses TRBV29-1 with TRBJ1-1, with D possibly being TRBD1 (5 bases). V was trimmed by 4 bases and J by 7 bases, leaving 10 bases between them. The CDR3 has 11 amino acids. Germline V lookup: CDR1 SQVTM, CDR2 ANQGSEA. The CDR3 bases are TGCAGCGTTGCACAGGTTGATGAAGCTTTCTTT. Protein sequence: CSVAQVDEAFF.

This rearrangement joins TRBV7-2 to TRBJ1-2; 7 bases map to TRBD1. The length of the CDR3 is 14 residues. Per germline, CDR1 SGHTA and CDR2 FQGNSA. The V gene end was trimmed by 5 bases and the J gene end by 0 bases; junction bases not matched to a gene: 3. The chain's CDR3 is CASSRGQTNYGYTF. As DNA, the CDR3 is TGTGCCAGCAGCCGGGGACAGACTAACTATGGCTACACCTTC.

The V and J genes are TRBV7-2 and TRBJ1-3, with TRBD1 identical over 10 bases. Germline V CDR1 and CDR2: SGHTA, FQGNSA. The CDR3 spans 18 residues. Trimming took 2 bases from V and 1 from J; bases not matched to a gene: 8. For the CDR3, the DNA is TGTGCCAGCAGCTTATGGGTGGACAGGGGGATTTCTGGAAACACCATATATTTT. Encoded protein: CASSLWVDRGISGNTIYF. Looking up the rest from reference TRBV7-2 and TRBJ1-3 gives the full variable domain: GAGVSQSPSNKVTEKGKDVELRCDPISGHTALYWYRQSLGQGLEFLIYFQGNSAPDKSGLPSDRFSAERTGGSVSTLTIQRTQQEDSAVYLCASSLWVDRGISGNTIYFGEGSWLTVV.

The rearrangement uses TRBV6-5 and TRBJ1-1, with unresolved D. The CDR3 is 15 amino acids. Germline CDR1 MNHEY, CDR2 SVGAGI. V shed 6 bases and J shed 0 bases, with 14 bases lying between them. CDR3 sequence (DNA): TGTGCCAGCAGGCCAGTTGCCAGGATGAACACTGAAGCTTTCTTT. It specifies CASRPVARMNTEAFF.

The V and J genes are TRBV4-1 and TRBJ1-6, with D tentatively TRBD1 (5 bases). The CDR3 length is 16 residues. With 1 base removed from V and 2 bases from J, the gap between germline ends came to 9 bases. Germline V gives CDR1 MGHRA, CDR2 YSYEKL. The CDR3 DNA follows: TGCGCCAGCAGCCAAGCAGCGGGGCCCTATAATTCACCCCTCCACTTT. This codes for CASSQAAGPYNSPLHF.

This clone was recorded once. The rearrangement joins TRBV3-1 (or the pseudogene TRBV3-2) to TRBJ2-1, with D tentatively TRBD1 (6 bases). Germline-derived CDR1 and CDR2 are LGHDT and YNNKEL (reference sequence). The CDR3 is 18 residues long. Trimming removed 2 bases from V and 4 bases from J, with 21 bases in between. The CDR3 nucleotides read TGTGCCAGCAGCCAACCGACACCGGGACACTTCGCTTACAATGAGCAGTTCTTC. This codes for CASSQPTPGHFAYNEQFF.